This T cell receptor (beta chain) originates from a study of blood T cell repertoires in COVID-19 (dated by TCRdb to 2020 to 2021). At the level of the whole study: The collaborator samples originated in the United States, Italy and Spain and spanned the acute and convalescent phases of COVID-19. The material from the prospective study consisted of cDNA or gDNA derived from T cells, B-cell-depleted T cells, or PBMCs. Subjects who had been exposed to COVID-19, were actively infected with it, or had recovered from it provided the deeply sampled blood TCRbeta repertoires that made up the dataset. A freely available public database, intended as a resource for researchers studying the immune response to SARS-CoV-2, is where the repertoires were released. Samples were obtained from the ongoing ImmuneRACE study (first 160 participants) and from over 1,000 subjects provided by 6 global collaborators. The sample metadata nearly always contained a de-identified subject ID, COVID-19 status, age in years and sex. Where available, HLA class I and class II types were taken from metadata supplied by the sample provider and were not determined by assay-based typing. The study at large found these results: The quantity of clinical and demographic metadata differed by source and by participant and was supplied without curation.

The immunoSEQ Assay, a bias-controlled multiplex PCR, was used to amplify TCRbeta CDR3 regions from genomic DNA. Processing in the source paper ran as follows. Nucleated cell counts per sample were estimated from amplification of reference gene primers within the assay. To quantify the absolute abundance of each unique TCRbeta CDR3 rearrangement, sequence reads were collapsed and filtered. Productive Simpson clonality was computed per sample as the square root of Simpson's diversity index over productive rearrangements. TCRdb took over this immuneACCESS table, retaining in-frame rearrangements with V and J assigned. Such tables are incomplete; in checked studies, under half of the missing clones stem from an unresolved V gene, and the remainder is unexplained. V, J and clone size were drawn from that table, and D and trimming were deduced from the DNA. The sample data list about 9,000 clones, and 65% to 85% of these were observed just once. Of the sample, roughly a sixth is held by the ten largest clones.

Whole blood was collected in K2EDTA tubes by collaborating institutions according to the institutions' own protocols. For TCRbeta analysis, collaborators shipped samples as frozen whole blood, isolated PBMCs, or DNA extracted from either of those sample types. With regard to this clone: Its antigen target is currently unknown. No qualities accompany the bases; no much larger clone lies one base away.

Looking up the germline V gene (reference sequence) yields CDR1 LGHDT and CDR2 YNNKEL. Trimming at the junction amounts to 4 bases on V and 10 bases on J, and the germline ends lie 10 bases apart. Reading from cysteine to phenylalanine, the CDR3 counts 11 amino acids. Of the read, only the CDR3 DNA is kept; its 33 bases are in frame from base 1. In this chain, TRBV3-1 (or the pseudogene TRBV3-2) is recombined with TRBJ1-1, and possibly TRBD1, on 6 matching bases. This clonotype was obtained from a human donor with active COVID-19. The donor label of this sample is uncertain. The specimen was peripheral blood. The nucleotides are TGTGCCAGCAGCCGGGGGCTGGGAGCTTTCTTT. This yields the protein CASSRGLGAFF.